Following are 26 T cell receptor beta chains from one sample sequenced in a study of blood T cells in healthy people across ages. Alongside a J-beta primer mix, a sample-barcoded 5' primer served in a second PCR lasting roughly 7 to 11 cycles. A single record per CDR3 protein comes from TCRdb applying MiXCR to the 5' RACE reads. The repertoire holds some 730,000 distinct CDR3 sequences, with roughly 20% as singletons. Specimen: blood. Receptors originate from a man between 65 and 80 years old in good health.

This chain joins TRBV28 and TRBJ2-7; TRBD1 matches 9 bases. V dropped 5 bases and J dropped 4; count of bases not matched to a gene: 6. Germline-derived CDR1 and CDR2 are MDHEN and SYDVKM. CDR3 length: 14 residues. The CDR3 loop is CASSRTGAPYEQYF. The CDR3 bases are TGTGCCAGCAGTCGGACAGGGGCCCCTTACGAGCAGTACTTC.

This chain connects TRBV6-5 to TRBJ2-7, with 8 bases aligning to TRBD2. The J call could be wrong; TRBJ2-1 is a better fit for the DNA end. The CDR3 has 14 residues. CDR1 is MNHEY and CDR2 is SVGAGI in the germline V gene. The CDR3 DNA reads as TGTGCCACCGAGAGCGGGAGAAAAGACAATGAGCAGTTCTTC. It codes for CATESGRKDNEQFF.

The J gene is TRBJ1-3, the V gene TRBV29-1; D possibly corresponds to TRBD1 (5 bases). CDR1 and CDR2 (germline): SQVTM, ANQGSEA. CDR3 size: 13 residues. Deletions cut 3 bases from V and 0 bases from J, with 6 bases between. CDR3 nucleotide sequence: TGCAGCGTTGACGACAGCTCTGGAAACACCATATATTTT. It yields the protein CSVDDSSGNTIYF.

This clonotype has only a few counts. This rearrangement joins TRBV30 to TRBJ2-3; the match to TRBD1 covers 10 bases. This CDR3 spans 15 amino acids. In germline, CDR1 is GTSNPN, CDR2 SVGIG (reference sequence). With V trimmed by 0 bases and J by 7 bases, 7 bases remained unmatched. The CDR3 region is CAWSVGTGALNTQYF. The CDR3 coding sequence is TGTGCCTGGAGTGTAGGGACAGGGGCCCTAAATACGCAGTATTTT.

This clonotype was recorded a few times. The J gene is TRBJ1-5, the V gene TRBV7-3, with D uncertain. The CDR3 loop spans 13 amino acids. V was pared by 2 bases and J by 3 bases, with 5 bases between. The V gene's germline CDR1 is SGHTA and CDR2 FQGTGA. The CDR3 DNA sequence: TGTGCCAGCAGCTTAGGGCACAATCAGCCCCAGCATTTT. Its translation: CASSLGHNQPQHF.

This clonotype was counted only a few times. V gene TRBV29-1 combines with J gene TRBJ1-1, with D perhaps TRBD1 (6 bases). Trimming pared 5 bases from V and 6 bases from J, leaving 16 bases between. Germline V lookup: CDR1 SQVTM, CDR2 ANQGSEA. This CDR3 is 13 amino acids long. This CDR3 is CSVRGREGSEAFF. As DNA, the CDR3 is TGCAGCGTTAGGGGGAGGGAGGGCTCTGAAGCTTTCTTT.

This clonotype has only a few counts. CDR3 protein: CASSFPRVAEAFF. Written as DNA, the CDR3 is TGTGCCAGCAGCTTCCCAAGGGTTGCTGAAGCTTTCTTT. The chain combines TRBV7-9 with TRBJ1-1; D gene uncertain. Per germline, CDR1 SEHNR and CDR2 FQNEAQ (reference sequence). The CDR3 length is 13 residues. Trimming left V 3 bases short and J 6 bases short, with 11 bases between.

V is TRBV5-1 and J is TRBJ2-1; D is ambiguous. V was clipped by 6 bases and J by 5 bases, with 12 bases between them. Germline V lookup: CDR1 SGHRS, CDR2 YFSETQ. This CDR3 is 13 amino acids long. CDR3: CASMVDSHNEQFF. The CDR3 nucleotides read TGCGCCAGCATGGTGGATTCCCACAATGAGCAGTTCTTC.

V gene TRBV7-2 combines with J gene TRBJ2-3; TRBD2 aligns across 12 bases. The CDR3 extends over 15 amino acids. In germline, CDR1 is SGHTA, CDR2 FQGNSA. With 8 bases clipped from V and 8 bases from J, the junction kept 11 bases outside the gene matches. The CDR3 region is CASERASGREGTQYF. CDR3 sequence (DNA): TGTGCCAGCGAGAGGGCTAGCGGGAGGGAAGGTACGCAGTATTTT.

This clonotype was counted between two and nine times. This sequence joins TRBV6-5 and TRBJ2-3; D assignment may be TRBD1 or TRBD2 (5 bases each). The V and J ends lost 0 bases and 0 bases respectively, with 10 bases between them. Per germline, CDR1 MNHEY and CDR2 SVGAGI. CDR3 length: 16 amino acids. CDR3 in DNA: TGTGCCAGCAGTTACTCTCGGGACCTAAGCACAGATACGCAGTATTTT. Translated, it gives CASSYSRDLSTDTQYF.

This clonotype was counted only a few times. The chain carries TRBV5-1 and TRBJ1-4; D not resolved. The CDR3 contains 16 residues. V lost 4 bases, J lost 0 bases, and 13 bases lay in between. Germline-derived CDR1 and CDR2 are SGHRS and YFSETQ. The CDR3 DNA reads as TGCGCCAGCAGCCCGGCCCCGGGCGCAACTAATGAAAAACTGTTTTTT. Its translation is CASSPAPGATNEKLFF.

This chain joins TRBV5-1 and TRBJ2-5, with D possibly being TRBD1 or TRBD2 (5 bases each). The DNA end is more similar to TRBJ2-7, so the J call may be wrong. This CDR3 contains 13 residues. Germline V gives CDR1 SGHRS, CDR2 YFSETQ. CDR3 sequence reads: CASSNDGAHEQYF. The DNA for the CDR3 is TGCGCCAGCAGCAACGACGGGGCCCACGAGCAGTACTTC.

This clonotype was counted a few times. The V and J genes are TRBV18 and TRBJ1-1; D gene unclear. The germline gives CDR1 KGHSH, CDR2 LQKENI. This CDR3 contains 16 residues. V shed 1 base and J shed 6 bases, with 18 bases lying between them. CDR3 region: CASSPLAGVGTAEAFF. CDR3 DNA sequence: TGTGCCAGCTCACCACTTGCCGGGGTGGGTACGGCTGAAGCTTTCTTT.

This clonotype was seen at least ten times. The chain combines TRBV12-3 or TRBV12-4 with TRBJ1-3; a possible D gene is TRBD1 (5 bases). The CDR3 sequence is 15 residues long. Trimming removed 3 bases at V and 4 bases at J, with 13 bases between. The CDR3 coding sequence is TGTGCCAGCAGTTTCGACAGTTTCAGGGGAAACACCATATATTTT. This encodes CASSFDSFRGNTIYF.

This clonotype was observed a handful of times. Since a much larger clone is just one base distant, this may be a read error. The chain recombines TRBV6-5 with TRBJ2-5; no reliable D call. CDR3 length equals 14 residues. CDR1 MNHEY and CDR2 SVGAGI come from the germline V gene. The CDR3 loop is CASSYSSMEETQCF. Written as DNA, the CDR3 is TGTGCCAGCAGTTACTCGAGTATGGAAGAGACCCAGTGCTTC.

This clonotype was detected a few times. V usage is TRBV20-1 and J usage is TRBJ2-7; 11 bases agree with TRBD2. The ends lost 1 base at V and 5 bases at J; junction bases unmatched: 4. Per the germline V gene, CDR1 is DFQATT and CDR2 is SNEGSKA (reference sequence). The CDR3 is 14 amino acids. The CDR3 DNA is TGCAGTGCTAGAGGGCCTAGCGGGGGGAACGAGCAGTACTTC. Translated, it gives CSARGPSGGNEQYF.

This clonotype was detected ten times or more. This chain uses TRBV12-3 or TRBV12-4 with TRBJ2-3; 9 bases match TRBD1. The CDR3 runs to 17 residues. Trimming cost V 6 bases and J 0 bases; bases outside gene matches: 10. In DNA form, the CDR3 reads TGTGCCAGCAGCGTTGTTGGGACAGGGCGTAGCACAGATACGCAGTATTTT. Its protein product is CASSVVGTGRSTDTQYF.

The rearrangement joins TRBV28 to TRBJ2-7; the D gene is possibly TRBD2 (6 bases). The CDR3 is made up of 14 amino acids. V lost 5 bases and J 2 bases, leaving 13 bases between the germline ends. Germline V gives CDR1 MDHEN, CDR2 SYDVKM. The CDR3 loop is CASSPLGLTYEQYF. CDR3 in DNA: TGTGCCAGCAGTCCCTTGGGACTCACCTACGAGCAGTACTTC. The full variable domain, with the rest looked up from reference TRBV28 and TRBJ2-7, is DVKVTQSSRYLVKRTGEKVFLECVQDMDHENMFWYRQDPGLGLRLIYFSYDVKMKEKGDIPEGYSVSREKKERFSLILESASTNQTSMYLCASSPLGLTYEQYFGPGTRLTVT.

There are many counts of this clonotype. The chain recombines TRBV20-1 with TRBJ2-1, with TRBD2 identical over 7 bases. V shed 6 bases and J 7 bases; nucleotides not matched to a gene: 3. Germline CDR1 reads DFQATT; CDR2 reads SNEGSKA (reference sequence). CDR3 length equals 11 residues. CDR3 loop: CSARTSNEQFF. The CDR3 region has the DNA TGCAGTGCCCGGACTAGTAATGAGCAGTTCTTC.

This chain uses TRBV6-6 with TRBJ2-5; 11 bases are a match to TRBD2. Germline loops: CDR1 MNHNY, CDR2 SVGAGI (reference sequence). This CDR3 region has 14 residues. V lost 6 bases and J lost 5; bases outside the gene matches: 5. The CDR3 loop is CASRITSGSETQYF. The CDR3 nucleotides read TGTGCCAGCAGGATCACTAGCGGGAGTGAGACCCAGTACTTC.

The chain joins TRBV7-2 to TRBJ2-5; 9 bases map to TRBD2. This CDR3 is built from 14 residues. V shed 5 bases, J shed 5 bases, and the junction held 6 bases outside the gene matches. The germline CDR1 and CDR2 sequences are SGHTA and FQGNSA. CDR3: CASSAGLATETQYF. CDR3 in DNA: TGTGCCAGCAGCGCCGGACTAGCGACGGAGACCCAGTACTTC.

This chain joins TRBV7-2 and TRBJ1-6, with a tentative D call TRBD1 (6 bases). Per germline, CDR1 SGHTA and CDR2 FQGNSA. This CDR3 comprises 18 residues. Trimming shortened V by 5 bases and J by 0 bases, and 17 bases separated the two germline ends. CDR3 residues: CASSPEGVASSYNSPLHF. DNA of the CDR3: TGTGCCAGCAGCCCGGAGGGGGTTGCGAGCTCCTATAATTCACCCCTCCACTTT.

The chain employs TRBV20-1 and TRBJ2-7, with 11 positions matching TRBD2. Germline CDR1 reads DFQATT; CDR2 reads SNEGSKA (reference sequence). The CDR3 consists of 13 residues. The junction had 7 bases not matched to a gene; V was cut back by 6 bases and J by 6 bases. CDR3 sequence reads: CSAEMTSGTEQYV. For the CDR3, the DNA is TGCAGTGCCGAGATGACTAGCGGGACCGAGCAGTACGTC.

This chain's CDR3 is CASSLYWAGSTDTQYF. Here the CDR3 DNA reads TGTGCCAGCAGTTTATATTGGGCGGGTAGCACAGATACGCAGTATTTT. The rearrangement uses TRBV27 and TRBJ2-3; tentative D call: TRBD2 (5 bases). CDR3 length: 16 amino acids. Deletions cut 1 base from V and 0 bases from J, with 11 bases between. Germline V gene lookup returns CDR1 MNHEY and CDR2 SMNVEV (reference sequence).

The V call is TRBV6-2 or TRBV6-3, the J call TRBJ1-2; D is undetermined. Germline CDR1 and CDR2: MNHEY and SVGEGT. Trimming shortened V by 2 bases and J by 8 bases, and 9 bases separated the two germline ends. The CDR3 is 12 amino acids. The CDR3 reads CASSYPASGYTF. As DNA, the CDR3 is TGTGCCAGCAGTTACCCCGCTTCGGGCTACACCTTC.

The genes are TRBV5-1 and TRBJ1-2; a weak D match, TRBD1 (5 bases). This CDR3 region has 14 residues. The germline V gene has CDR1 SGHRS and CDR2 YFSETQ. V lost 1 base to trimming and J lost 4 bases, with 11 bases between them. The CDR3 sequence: CASSLTPGTYGYTF. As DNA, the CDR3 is TGCGCCAGCAGCTTGACTCCAGGGACCTATGGCTACACCTTC.